These 6 T cell receptor beta chains were sequenced from one sample in a study of response to subunit inactivated influenza vaccine. TCRdb used MiXCR to reprocess the RT-PCR reads, holding one entry per CDR3 protein. The sample includes about 800,000 distinct CDR3 sequences, around 20% of them seen just once. The source was PBMCs from blood, collected 5 days after vaccination. All receptors derive from a man between 45 and 60 years old who received an inactivated influenza vaccine.

The gene calls are TRBV6-4 and TRBJ2-1, with TRBD1 as a possible D gene (5 bases). The CDR3 length is 14 residues. The germline gives CDR1 MRHNA, CDR2 SNTAGT. V lost 6 bases and J 3 bases, leaving 12 bases between the germline ends. CDR3 coding DNA: TGTGCCAGCAGAGACAGCCGAAACTACAATGAGCAGTTCTTC. This encodes CASRDSRNYNEQFF.

This clonotype was seen only a few times. The chain has TRBV10-2 and TRBJ2-7, with 9 bases matching TRBD1. This CDR3 has 13 amino acids. Germline V lookup: CDR1 WSHSY, CDR2 SAAADI. V was pared by 10 bases and J by 3 bases, with 7 bases of the junction left unmatched. The CDR3: CATQGALDYEQYF. The CDR3 nucleotides are TGCGCCACACAGGGGGCTCTAGACTACGAGCAGTACTTC.

This clonotype has only a few counts. The CDR3 coding sequence is TGTGCCAGCAGCAGCACAGCGGGGAGCACAGATACGCAGTATTTT. This codes for CASSSTAGSTDTQYF. V and J are TRBV3-1 and TRBJ2-3, with 7 bases fitting TRBD2. CDR3 length: 15 amino acids. The V gene end was trimmed by 5 bases and the J gene end by 0 bases; junction bases not matched to a gene: 5. The germline V gene has CDR1 LGHDT and CDR2 YNNKEL (reference sequence).

J is TRBJ2-3 and V is TRBV19, with D tentatively TRBD1 (5 bases). V lost 3 bases to trimming and J lost 4 bases, with 14 bases between them. The CDR3 loop spans 15 amino acids. From germline, CDR1 is LNHDA and CDR2 SQIVND (reference sequence). In nucleotides, the CDR3 is TGTGCCAGTAGTATCCTGGCGTCAGGGTCAGATACGCAGTATTTT. This encodes CASSILASGSDTQYF.

The chain has TRBV3-1 and TRBJ2-5; D gene uncertain. V was cut by 5 bases and J by 1 base, with 8 bases left in between. The CDR3 contains 13 residues. Looked up from germline, CDR1 is LGHDT and CDR2 is YNNKEL (reference sequence). DNA of the CDR3: TGTGCCAGCAGCGAAACAGTCCAAGAGACCCAGTACTTC. This encodes CASSETVQETQYF.

This clonotype has only a few counts. The chain couples TRBV11-2 to TRBJ2-7; tentative D call: TRBD1 (5 bases). Per the germline V gene, CDR1 is SGHAT and CDR2 is FQNNGV. V shed 5 bases and J shed 2 bases, with 22 bases lying between them. CDR3 length: 17 residues. CDR3: CASSRNGNRLLTYEQYF. The CDR3 DNA reads as TGTGCCAGCAGCCGCAATGGAAACAGGCTTTTAACCTACGAGCAGTACTTC.